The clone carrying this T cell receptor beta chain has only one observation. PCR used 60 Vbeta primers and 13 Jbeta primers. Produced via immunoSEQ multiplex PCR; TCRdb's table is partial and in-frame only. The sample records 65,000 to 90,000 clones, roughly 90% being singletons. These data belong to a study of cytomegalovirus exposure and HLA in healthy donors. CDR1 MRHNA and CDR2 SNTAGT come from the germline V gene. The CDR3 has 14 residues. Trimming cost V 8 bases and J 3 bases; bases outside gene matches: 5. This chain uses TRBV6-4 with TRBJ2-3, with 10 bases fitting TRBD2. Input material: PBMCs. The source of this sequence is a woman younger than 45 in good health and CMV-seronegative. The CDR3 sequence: CASSILAGTDTQYF. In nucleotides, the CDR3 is TGTGCCAGCTCAATACTAGCGGGAACAGATACGCAGTATTTT.